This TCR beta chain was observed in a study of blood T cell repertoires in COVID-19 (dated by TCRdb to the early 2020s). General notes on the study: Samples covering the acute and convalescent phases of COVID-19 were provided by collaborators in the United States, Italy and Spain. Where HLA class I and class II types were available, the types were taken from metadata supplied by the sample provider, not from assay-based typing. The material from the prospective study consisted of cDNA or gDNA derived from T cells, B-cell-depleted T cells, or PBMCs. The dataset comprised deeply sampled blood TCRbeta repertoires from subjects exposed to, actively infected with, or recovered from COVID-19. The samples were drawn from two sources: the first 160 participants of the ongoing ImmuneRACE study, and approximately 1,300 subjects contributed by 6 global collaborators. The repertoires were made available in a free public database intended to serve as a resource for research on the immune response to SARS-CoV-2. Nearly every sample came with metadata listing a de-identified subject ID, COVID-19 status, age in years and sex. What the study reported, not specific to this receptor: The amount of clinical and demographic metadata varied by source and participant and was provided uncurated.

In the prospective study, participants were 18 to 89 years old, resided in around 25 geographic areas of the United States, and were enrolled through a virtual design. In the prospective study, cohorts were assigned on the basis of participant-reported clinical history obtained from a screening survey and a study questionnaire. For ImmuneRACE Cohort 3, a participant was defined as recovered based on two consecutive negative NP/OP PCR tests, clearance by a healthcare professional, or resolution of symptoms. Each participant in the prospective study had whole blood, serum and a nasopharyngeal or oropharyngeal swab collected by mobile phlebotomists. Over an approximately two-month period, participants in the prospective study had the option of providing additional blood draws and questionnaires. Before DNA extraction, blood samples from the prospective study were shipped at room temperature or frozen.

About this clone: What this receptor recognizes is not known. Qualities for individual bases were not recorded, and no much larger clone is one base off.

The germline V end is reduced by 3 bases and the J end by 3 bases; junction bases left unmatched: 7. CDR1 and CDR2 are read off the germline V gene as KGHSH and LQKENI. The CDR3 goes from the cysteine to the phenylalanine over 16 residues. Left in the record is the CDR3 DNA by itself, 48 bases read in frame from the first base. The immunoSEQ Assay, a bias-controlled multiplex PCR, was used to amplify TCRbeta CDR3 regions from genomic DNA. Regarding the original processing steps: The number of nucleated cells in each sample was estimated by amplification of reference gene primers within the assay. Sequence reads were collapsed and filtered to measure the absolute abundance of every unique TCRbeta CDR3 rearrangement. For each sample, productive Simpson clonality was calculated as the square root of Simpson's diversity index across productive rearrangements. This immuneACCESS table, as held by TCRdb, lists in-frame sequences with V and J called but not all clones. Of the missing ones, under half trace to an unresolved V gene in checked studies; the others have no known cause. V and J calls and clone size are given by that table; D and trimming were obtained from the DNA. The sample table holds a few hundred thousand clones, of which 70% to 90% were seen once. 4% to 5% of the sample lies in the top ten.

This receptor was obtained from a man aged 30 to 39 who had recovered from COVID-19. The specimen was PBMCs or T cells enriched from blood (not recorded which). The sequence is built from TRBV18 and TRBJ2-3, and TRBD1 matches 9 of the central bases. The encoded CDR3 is CASSPTGTGRTDTQYF. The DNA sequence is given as TGTGCCAGCTCACCCACCGGGACAGGGCGGACAGATACGCAGTATTTT.